This TCR beta chain was retrieved from a study of T cells after yellow fever vaccination. Study-level points and caveats: Subsequent booster samples again held most clones from primary vaccination (roughly 95% CD4, 85% to 90% CD8). A weaker secondary response peaked on day 5, the primary on day 15.

The CDR3 covers 14 residues. In germline, CDR1 is ENHRY, CDR2 SYGVKD. V lost 8 bases to trimming and J lost 9 bases; unmatched junction nucleotides: 12. The sample holds many counts of this clonotype. Its antigen remains unidentified. TCRdb analysed the 5' RACE reads with MiXCR anew, one entry per CDR3 protein. Of some 320,000 distinct CDR3 sequences in the sample, roughly 3.9% are singletons; the top ten hold under 30%. The source was PBMCs, collected 5 days after the yellow fever booster vaccination. The origin of this receptor is a man between 18 and 29 years old who received the YFV17D yellow fever vaccine. The V gene is TRBV10-3, the J gene TRBJ2-1; 8 nucleotides match TRBD2. The CDR3 sequence is CAIWGLDTFSEQFF. The CDR3 coding sequence is TGTGCCATCTGGGGACTAGACACTTTCTCTGAGCAGTTCTTC.